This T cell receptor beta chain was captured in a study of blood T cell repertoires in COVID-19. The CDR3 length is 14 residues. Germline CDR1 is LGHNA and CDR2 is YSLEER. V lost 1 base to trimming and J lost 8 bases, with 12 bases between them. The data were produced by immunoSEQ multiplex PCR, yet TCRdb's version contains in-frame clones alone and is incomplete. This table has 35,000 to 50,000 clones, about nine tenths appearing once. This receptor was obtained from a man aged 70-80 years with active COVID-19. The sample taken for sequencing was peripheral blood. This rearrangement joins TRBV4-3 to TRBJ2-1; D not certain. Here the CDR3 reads CASSQVFGFDEQFF. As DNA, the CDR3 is TGCGCCAGCAGCCAAGTTTTCGGGTTCGATGAGCAGTTCTTC.